This T cell receptor beta chain came from a study of metastatic and nonmetastatic thyroid tumors. The wider study: Repertoire data that came from the blood and tumor or nodule tissue of malignant and benign thyroid patients were compared. Findings of the study overall: Reportedly, malignant thyroid tumors had significantly higher TCR beta diversity than benign nodules, in blood and tumor.

This CDR3 region has 18 residues. V shed 2 bases and J 0 bases; nucleotides not matched to a gene: 5. The germline gives CDR1 MDHEN, CDR2 SYDVKM. This clone showed up just a few times. Its specificity is unknown. Until they underwent thyroid surgery, no patient had received any treatment. Study processing details: In papillary thyroid cancer, a distant-metastasis classifier was built using CDR3 differences across clinicopathological groups. TCRdb reanalyzed the PCR reads with MiXCR. The V and J calls and clone size are TCRdb's, not the authors'. The table has almost 35,000 clones, 35% to 40% seen once. This receptor was taken from a female donor with papillary thyroid cancer or a benign thyroid nodule (not recorded which). Some clones in this sample may be carry-over from other donors' samples. The rearrangement uses TRBV28 and TRBJ2-1; 12 bases fit TRBD2. What was sequenced was tumor tissue. The DNA of the CDR3 is TGTGCCAGCAGTTTAAGGACTAGCGGGATACGCTCCTACAATGAGCAGTTCTTC. Translated, it gives CASSLRTSGIRSYNEQFF.